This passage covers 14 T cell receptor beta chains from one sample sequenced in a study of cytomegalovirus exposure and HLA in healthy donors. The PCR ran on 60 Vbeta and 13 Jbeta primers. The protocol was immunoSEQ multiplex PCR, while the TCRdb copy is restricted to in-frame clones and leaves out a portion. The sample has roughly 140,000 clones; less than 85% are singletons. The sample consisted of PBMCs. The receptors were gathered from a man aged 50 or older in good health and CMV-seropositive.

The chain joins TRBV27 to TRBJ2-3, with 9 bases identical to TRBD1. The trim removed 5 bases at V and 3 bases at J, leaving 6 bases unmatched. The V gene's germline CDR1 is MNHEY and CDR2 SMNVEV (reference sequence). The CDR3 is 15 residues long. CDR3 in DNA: TGTGCCAGCAGTCCATGGGACAGGGTAACAGATACGCAGTATTTT. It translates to CASSPWDRVTDTQYF.

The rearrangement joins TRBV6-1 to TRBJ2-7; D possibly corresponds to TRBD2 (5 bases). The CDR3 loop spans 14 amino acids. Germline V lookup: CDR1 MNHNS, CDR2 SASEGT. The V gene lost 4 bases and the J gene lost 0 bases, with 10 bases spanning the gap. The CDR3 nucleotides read TGTGCCAGCAGTGTCCGGGGAAGCTCCTACGAGCAGTACTTC. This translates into CASSVRGSSYEQYF.

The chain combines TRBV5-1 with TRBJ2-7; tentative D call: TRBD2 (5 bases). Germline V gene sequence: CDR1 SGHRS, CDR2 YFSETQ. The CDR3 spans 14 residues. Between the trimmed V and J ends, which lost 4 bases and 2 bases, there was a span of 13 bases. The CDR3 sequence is CASSPREGAYEQYF. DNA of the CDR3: TGCGCCAGCAGCCCCCGCGAGGGTGCCTACGAGCAGTACTTC.

The CDR3 loop is CASSRPGQGIGTQYF. The CDR3 region has the DNA TGTGCCAGCAGCCGACCGGGACAGGGGATTGGGACCCAGTACTTC. V is TRBV6-5 and J is TRBJ2-5, with TRBD1 identical over 10 bases. Germline V gene lookup returns CDR1 MNHEY and CDR2 SVGAGI. The V gene end was trimmed by 6 bases and the J gene end by 7 bases; junction bases not matched to a gene: 11. This CDR3 is built from 15 residues.

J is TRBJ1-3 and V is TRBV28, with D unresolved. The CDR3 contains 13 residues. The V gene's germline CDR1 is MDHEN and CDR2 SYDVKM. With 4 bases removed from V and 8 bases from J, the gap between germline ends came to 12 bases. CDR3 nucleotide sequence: TGTGCCAGCAGTTCGAGGGTATGGGACACCATATATTTT. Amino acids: CASSSRVWDTIYF.

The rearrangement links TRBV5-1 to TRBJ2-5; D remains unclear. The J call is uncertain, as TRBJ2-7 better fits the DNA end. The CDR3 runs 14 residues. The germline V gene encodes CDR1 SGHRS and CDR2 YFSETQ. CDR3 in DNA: TGCGCCAGCAGCTTGGTGGTACCGCCTTACGAGCAGTACTTC. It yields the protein CASSLVVPPYEQYF.

The CDR3 reads CASSGPEFHTEAFF. In nucleotides, the CDR3 is TGTGCCAGCAGTGGTCCAGAATTCCACACTGAAGCTTTCTTT. The V call is TRBV6-1, the J call TRBJ1-1; D not certain. The CDR3 consists of 14 residues. Trimming pared 4 bases from V and 3 bases from J, leaving 12 bases between. From germline, CDR1 is MNHNS and CDR2 SASEGT.

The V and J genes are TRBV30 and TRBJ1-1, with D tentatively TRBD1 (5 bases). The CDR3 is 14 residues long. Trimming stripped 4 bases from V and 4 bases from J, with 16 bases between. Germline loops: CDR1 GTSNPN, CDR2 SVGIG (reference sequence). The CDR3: CAWITGIDSTEAFF. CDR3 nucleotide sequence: TGTGCCTGGATCACAGGAATAGATTCCACTGAAGCTTTCTTT.

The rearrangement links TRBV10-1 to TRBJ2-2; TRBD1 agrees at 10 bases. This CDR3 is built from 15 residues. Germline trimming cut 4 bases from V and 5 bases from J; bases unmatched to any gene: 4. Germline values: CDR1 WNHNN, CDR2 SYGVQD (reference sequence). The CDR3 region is CASSGPGQGTGELFF. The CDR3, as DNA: TGCGCCAGCAGTGGCCCGGGACAGGGGACCGGGGAGCTGTTTTTT.

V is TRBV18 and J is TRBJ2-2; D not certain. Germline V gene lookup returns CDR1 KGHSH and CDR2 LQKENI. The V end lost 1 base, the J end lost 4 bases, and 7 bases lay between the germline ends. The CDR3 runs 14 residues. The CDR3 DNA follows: TGTGCCAGCTCACCACAGTTCAGCACCGGGGAGCTGTTTTTT. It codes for CASSPQFSTGELFF.

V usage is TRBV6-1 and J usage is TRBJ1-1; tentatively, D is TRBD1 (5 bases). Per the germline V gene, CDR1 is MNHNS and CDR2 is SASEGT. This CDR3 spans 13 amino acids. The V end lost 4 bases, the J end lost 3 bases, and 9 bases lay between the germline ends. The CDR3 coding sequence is TGTGCCAGCAGTGCGTGGGGGGACACTGAAGCTTTCTTT. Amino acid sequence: CASSAWGDTEAFF.

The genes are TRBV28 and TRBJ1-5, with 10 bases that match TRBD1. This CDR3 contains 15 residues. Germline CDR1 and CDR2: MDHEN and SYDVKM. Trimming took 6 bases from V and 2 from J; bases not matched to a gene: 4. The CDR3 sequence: CASRRTGGRNQPQHF. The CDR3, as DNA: TGTGCCAGCAGGCGGACAGGGGGGCGCAATCAGCCCCAGCATTTT.

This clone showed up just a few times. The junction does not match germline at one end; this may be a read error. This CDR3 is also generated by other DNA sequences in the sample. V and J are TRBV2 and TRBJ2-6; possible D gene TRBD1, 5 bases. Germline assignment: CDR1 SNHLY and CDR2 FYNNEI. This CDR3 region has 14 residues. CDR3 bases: TGTGCCAGTCACAGGAGCTCTGGGGCCAACGTTCTGACTTTC. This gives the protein CASHRSSGANVLTF.

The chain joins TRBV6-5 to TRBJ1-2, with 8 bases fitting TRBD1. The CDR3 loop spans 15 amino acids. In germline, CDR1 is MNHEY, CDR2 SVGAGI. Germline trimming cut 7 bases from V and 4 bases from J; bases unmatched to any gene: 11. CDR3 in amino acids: CASTNTGGTSYGYTF. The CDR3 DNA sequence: TGTGCCAGCACCAATACAGGGGGTACTTCCTATGGCTACACCTTC.